These T cell receptor beta chains were read from a single sample in a study of metastatic and nonmetastatic thyroid tumors. Using MiXCR, TCRdb reanalyzed the PCR reads. Of roughly 30,000 clones listed, under 30% are singletons. The material sequenced was blood. The receptor set was obtained from a female donor with papillary thyroid cancer or a benign thyroid nodule (not recorded which). Some clones in this sample may be carry-over from other donors' samples. CDR3s include the opening cysteine and the closing phenylalanine or tryptophan. A D gene is named only where the DNA matches it firmly. Clone size is stated in some rows and not others, as once, few, many or a class when expanded.

d_gene	abundance	j_gene	v_gene	len	CDR3nt	CDR3aa
TRBD1	many	TRBJ1-2	TRBV6-1	16	TGTGCCAGCAAGGGCACCTTTACAGGGGGTGTCTATGGCTACACCTTC	CASKGTFTGGVYGYTF
TRBD1	many	TRBJ1-5	TRBV4-3	15	TGCGCCAGCAGCCCACACGACAGGGGGTCTGCGCCCCAGCATTTT	CASSPHDRGSAPQHF
TRBD2	.	TRBJ2-5	TRBV28	16	TGTGCCAGCAGTCCTCGGGGTAGCGGGGACCAAGAGACCCAGTACTTC	CASSPRGSGDQETQYF
.	few	TRBJ2-7	TRBV19	13	TGTGCCAGCCAAGCACAGGGCTCGGGGGAGCAGTACTTC	CASQAQGSGEQYF
.	.	TRBJ1-1	TRBV20-1	14	TGCAGTGCTGGGAAGGGGGGGATCAACACTGAAGCTTTCTTT	CSAGKGGINTEAFF
.	.	TRBJ1-6	TRBV11-2	14	TGTGCCAGCAGCTTAGTAGGGGCAGGATCACCCCTCCACTTT	CASSLVGAGSPLHF
TRBD1	.	TRBJ1-3	TRBV6-2/TRBV6-3	15	TGTGCCAGCAGTATACAGGGGATGAGCGGAAACACCATATATTTT	CASSIQGMSGNTIYF
.	.	TRBJ1-5	TRBV28	17	TGTGCCAGCAGTTTTTGGTTGACAAATGATGGCAATCAGCCCCAGCATTTT	CASSFWLTNDGNQPQHF
.	.	TRBJ2-1	TRBV7-3	17	TGTGCCAGCAGCTTAACCTCGTTCGGGGGCTCCTACAATGAGCAGTTCTTC	CASSLTSFGGSYNEQFF
.	.	TRBJ1-1	TRBV11-2	13	TGTGCCAGCAGCTTAAGGGGTTTCACTGAAGCTTTCTTT	CASSLRGFTEAFF
.	.	TRBJ1-6	TRBV7-6	14	TGTGCCAGCAGCTTAGACAGGGTAGGATCACCCCTCCACTTT	CASSLDRVGSPLHF
.	.	TRBJ2-7	TRBV6-1	13	TGTGCCAGCAGTGGAGCAGGGCTCTACGAGCAGTACTTC	CASSGAGLYEQYF
TRBD2	many	TRBJ2-1	TRBV18	15	TGTGCCAGCCCAGAAACTAGCGGGAGTTTCAATGAGCAGTTCTTC	CASPETSGSFNEQFF
TRBD2	.	TRBJ2-1	TRBV6-2/TRBV6-3	15	TGTGCCAGCAGCGGGGACTACCGTAATGTCGATGAGCAGTTCTTC	CASSGDYRNVDEQFF
.	.	TRBJ2-5	TRBV11-2	12	TGTGCCAGCAGCTTAGTCCGGGAGACCCAGTACTTC	CASSLVRETQYF
TRBD1	few	TRBJ2-1	TRBV19	14	TGTGCCAGTACCAGGACAGGGGAAAACAATGAGCAGTTCTTC	CASTRTGENNEQFF
.	once	TRBJ2-7	TRBV20-1	15	TGCAGTGCTAGAGATCTCGGGGCTAGTCCCGACGAGCAGTACTTC	CSARDLGASPDEQYF
TRBD1	.	TRBJ1-1	TRBV20-1	16	TGCAGTGCTAGGTCGGGACAGGGGCTCTTGAACACTGAAGCTTTCTTT	CSARSGQGLLNTEAFF
TRBD1	.	TRBJ1-6	TRBV2	13	TGTGCCAGCAGGGGACAGTTGGATTCACCCCTCCACTTT	CASRGQLDSPLHF
.	many	TRBJ1-2	TRBV7-2	14	TGTGCCAGCAGCTTAGATCGCAGGGGTGGCGGCTACACCTTC	CASSLDRRGGGYTF
.	many	TRBJ1-2	TRBV18	16	TGTGCCAGCTCACCAGTCGGCGCAGACCAGACCTATGGCTACACCTTC	CASSPVGADQTYGYTF
.	many	TRBJ2-1	TRBV7-2	17	TGTGCCAGCAGCTTATTGCCCGACATAGGCGCGTACAATGAGCAGTTCTTC	CASSLLPDIGAYNEQFF
TRBD1	many	TRBJ2-7	TRBV6-6	14	TGTGCCAGCAGTTACCGGGACAGGTCGGACGAGCAGTACTTC	CASSYRDRSDEQYF
TRBD2	medium-sized	TRBJ2-3	TRBV10-3	17	TGTGCCATCAGTGATCGGACTAGCGGGAGGGCAACGGATACGCAGTATTTT	CAISDRTSGRATDTQYF
.	many	TRBJ2-6	TRBV11-3	14	TGTGCCAGCAGCTTAGAGTCTGGGGCCAACGTCCTGACTTTC	CASSLESGANVLTF
TRBD1	few	TRBJ1-4	TRBV12-3/TRBV12-4	13	TGTGCCAGCAGTATGGACAGGGCCGGAAAACTGTTTTTT	CASSMDRAGKLFF
.	many	TRBJ2-7	TRBV14	13	TGTGCCAGCAGGCCAGGTGGCGGCTACGAGCAGTACTTC	CASRPGGGYEQYF
.	many	TRBJ2-5	TRBV12-3/TRBV12-4	13	TGTGCCACCTCGGCAGGGGAACATAGGACCCAGTACTTC	CATSAGEHRTQYF
.	medium-sized	TRBJ2-2	TRBV12-3/TRBV12-4	14	TGTGCCAGCAGTTTTCCGTGGGGAGTCGGGGAGCTGTTTTTT	CASSFPWGVGELFF
.	.	TRBJ1-5	TRBV12-3/TRBV12-4	14	TGTGCCAGCAGTCCGTACAGGGAGTATCAGCCCCAGCATTTT	CASSPYREYQPQHF
.	.	TRBJ1-2	TRBV27	15	TGTGCCAGCAGTTTAGGTGTCGGGGGGAACTATGGCTACACCTTC	CASSLGVGGNYGYTF
.	many	TRBJ2-7	TRBV7-3	13	TGTGCCAGCAGCTCCTCACCCGGCTACGCTCAGTACTTC	CASSSSPGYAQYF
TRBD2	.	TRBJ2-2	TRBV28	14	TGTGCCAGCCTGCGACTAGCTTCCACCGGGGAGCTGTTTTTT	CASLRLASTGELFF
.	few	TRBJ2-7	TRBV27	11	TGTGCCAGCATGGGTACCTACGAGCAGTACTTC	CASMGTYEQYF
.	.	TRBJ2-2	TRBV28	15	TGTGCCAGCAGTTTATTGGGGGCTAACACCGGGGAGCTGTTTTTT	CASSLLGANTGELFF
TRBD1	once	TRBJ2-1	TRBV11-2	16	TGTGCCAGCAGCTCGAACTGGGGACAGCGCTACAATGAGCAGTTCTTC	CASSSNWGQRYNEQFF
.	.	TRBJ1-5	TRBV7-2	13	TGTGCCAGCAGCCGACAGCCCAATCAGCCCCAGCATTTT	CASSRQPNQPQHF
TRBD1	.	TRBJ2-3	TRBV11-3	15	TGTGCCAGCAGCTTGGGACAGGGGGGCACAGATACGCAGTATTTT	CASSLGQGGTDTQYF
.	.	TRBJ2-2	TRBV7-3	13	TGTGCCAGCAGCTTGACCGCTCGGGGGGAGCTGTTTTTT	CASSLTARGELFF
.	.	TRBJ2-7	TRBV3-1	15	TGTGCCAGCAGCCAAGCCGCATCCCCAGGGTACGAGCAGTACTTC	CASSQAASPGYEQYF
.	.	TRBJ2-1	TRBV11-2	16	TGTGCCAGCAGCTTAGTAGGGGGTAATACCTTCGGTGAGCAGTTCTTC	CASSLVGGNTFGEQFF
.	medium-sized	TRBJ1-6	TRBV12-5	18	TGTGCTAGTGGTTTGGTTCCTTCGGGAAGCTCCTATAATTCACCCCTCCACTTT	CASGLVPSGSSYNSPLHF
.	few	TRBJ2-7	TRBV4-1	12	TGCGCCAGCAGCCAGATCAGGGGCGAGCAGTACTTC	CASSQIRGEQYF